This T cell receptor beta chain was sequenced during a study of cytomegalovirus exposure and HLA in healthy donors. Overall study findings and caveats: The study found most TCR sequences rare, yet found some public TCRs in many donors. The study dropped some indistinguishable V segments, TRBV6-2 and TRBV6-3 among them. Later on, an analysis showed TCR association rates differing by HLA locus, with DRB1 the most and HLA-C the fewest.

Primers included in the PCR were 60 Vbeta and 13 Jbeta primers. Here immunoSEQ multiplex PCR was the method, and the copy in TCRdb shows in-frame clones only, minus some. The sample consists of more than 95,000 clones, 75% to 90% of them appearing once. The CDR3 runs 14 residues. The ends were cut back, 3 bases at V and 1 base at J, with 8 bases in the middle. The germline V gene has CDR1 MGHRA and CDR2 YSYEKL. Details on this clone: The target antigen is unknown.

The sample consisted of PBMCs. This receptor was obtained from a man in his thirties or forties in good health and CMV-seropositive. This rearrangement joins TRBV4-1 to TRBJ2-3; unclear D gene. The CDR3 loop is CASSHPRGTDTQYF. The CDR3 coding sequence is TGCGCCAGCAGCCACCCCCGGGGCACAGATACGCAGTATTTT.